This T cell receptor beta chain appears in the sequencing data of a study of Ad26.COV2.S vaccination and SARS-CoV-2 variants. Study results and caveats: The authors reported substantial breadth in spike-specific CD8+ and CD4+ T cell responses after vaccination. Comparable non-spike TCR breadth was observed in vaccine and placebo recipients.

As regards this clone: The antigen is unknown.

Here immunoSEQ multiplex PCR was the method, and the copy in TCRdb shows in-frame clones only, minus some. This table holds more than 250,000 clones, approximately 87% found once. Treatment specified: around 19 received Ad26.COV2.S at low or high dose, single or two shots; about 5 received placebo; per-sample allocation not given. All samples were drawn on day 63, counting from the first vaccine or placebo injection. This adult donor, from Boston, was 18-55 years old. V trimming: 4 bases; J trimming: 0 bases; junction bases outside the gene matches: 5. This CDR3 is built from 15 residues. Germline lookup yields CDR1 MNHEY and CDR2 SMNVEV (reference sequence).

The chain carries TRBV27 and TRBJ1-1; 7 positions agree with TRBD1. Sequences were derived from peripheral blood, sampled in a trial of Ad26.COV2.S vaccine versus placebo. The TCR sequence derives from a person aged 18-60 years who received the Ad26.COV2.S COVID-19 vaccine or a placebo. In nucleotides, the CDR3 is TGTGCCAGCAGTTGGGACAGAAGGCTGAACACTGAAGCTTTCTTT. Translating gives CASSWDRRLNTEAFF.